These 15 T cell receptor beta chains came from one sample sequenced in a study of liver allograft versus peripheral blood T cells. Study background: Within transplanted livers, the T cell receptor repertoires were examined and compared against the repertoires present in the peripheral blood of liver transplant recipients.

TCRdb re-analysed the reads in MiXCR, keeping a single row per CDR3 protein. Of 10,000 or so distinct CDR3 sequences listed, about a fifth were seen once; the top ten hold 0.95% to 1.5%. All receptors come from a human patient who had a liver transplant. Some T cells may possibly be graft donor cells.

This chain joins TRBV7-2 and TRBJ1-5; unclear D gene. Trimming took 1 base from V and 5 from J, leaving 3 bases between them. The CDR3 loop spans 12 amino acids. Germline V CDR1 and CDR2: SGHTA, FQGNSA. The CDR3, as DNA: TGTGCCAGCAGCTTAGGCCATCAGCCCCAGCATTTT. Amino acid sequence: CASSLGHQPQHF.

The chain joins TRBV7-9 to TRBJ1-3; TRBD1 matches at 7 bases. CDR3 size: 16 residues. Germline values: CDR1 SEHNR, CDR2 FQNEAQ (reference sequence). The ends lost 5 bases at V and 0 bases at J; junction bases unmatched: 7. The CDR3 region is CASSPPGQSSGNTIYF. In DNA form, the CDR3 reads TGTGCCAGCAGCCCTCCGGGACAGTCCTCTGGAAACACCATATATTTT.

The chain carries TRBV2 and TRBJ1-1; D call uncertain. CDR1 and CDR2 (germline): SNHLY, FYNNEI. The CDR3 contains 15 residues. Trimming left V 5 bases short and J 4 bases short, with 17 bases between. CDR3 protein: CASSRSGMVSTEAFF. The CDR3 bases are TGTGCCAGCAGTCGTTCGGGAATGGTAAGCACTGAAGCTTTCTTT.

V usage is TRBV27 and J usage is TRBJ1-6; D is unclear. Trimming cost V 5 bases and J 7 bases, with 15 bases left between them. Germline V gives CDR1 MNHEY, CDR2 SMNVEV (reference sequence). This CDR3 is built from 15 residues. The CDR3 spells CASSLTRAVNSPLHF. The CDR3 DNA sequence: TGTGCCAGCAGTCTTACTCGGGCCGTAAATTCACCCCTCCACTTT.

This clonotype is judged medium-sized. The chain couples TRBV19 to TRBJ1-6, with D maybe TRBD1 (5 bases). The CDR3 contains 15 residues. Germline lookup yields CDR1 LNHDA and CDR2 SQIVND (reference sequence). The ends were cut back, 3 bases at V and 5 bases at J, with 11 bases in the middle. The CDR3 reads CASSMGQGDNSPLHF. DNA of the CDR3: TGTGCCAGTAGTATGGGGCAGGGAGATAATTCACCCCTCCACTTT. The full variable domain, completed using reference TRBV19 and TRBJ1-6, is DGGITQSPKYLFRKEGQNVTLSCEQNLNHDAMYWYRQDPGQGLRLIYYSQIVNDFQKGDIAEGYSVSREKKESFPLTVTSAQKNPTAFYLCASSMGQGDNSPLHFGNGTRLTVT.

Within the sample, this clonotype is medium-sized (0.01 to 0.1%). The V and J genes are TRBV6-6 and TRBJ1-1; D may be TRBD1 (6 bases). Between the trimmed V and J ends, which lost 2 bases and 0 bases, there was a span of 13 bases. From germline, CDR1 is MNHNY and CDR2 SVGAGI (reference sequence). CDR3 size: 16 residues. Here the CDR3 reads CASSYRGGSLNTEAFF. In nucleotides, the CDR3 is TGTGCCAGCAGTTACCGGGGGGGCAGCCTGAACACTGAAGCTTTCTTT.

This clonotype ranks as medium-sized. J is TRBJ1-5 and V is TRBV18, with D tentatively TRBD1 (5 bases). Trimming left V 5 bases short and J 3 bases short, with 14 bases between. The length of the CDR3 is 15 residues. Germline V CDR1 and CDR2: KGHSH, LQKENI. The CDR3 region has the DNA TGTGCCAGCTCATTCCAGGGTGTAGACAATCAGCCCCAGCATTTT. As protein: CASSFQGVDNQPQHF. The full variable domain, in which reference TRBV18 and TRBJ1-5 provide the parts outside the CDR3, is NAGVMQNPRHLVRRRGQEARLRCSPMKGHSHVYWYRQLPEEGLKFMVYLQKENIIDESGMPKERFSAEFPKEGPSILRIQQVVRGDSAAYFCASSFQGVDNQPQHFGDGTRLSIL.

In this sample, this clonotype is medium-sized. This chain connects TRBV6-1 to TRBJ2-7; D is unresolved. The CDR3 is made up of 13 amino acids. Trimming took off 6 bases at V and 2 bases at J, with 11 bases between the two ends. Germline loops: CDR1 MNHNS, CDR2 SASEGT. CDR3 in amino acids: CASRLTDTYEQYF. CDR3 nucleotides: TGTGCCAGCAGACTCACAGATACCTACGAGCAGTACTTC.

CDR3 sequence (DNA): TGTGCCAGTAGTACCACCGGGACAAACTCTTTTAGCAATCAGCCCCAGCATTTT. Protein sequence: CASSTTGTNSFSNQPQHF. The rearrangement links TRBV19 to TRBJ1-5; a possible D gene is TRBD1 (6 bases). V lost 4 bases, J lost 0 bases, and 19 bases lay in between. CDR1 is LNHDA, CDR2 SQIVND, per germline (reference sequence). This CDR3 region has 18 residues.

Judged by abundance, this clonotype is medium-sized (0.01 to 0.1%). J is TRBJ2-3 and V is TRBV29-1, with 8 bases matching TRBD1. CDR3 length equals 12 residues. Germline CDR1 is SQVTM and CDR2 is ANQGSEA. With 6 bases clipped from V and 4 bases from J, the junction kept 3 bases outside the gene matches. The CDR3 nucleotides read TGCAGCGTCTACAGGGGGGCAGATACGCAGTATTTT. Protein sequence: CSVYRGADTQYF.

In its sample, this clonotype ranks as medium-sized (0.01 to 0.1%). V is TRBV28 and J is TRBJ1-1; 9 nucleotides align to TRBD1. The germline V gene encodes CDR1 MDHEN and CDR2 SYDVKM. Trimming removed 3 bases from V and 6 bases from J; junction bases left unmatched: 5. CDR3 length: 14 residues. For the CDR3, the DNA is TGTGCCAGCAGTTTGGGGACAGGGCGCCCTGAAGCTTTCTTT. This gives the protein CASSLGTGRPEAFF.

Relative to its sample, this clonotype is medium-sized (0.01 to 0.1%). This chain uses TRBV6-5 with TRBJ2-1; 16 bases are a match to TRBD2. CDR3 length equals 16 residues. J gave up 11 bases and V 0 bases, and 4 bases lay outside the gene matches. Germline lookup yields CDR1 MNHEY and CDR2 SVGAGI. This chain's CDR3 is CASSYSGTSGGDKQFF. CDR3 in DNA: TGTGCCAGCAGTTACTCGGGGACTAGCGGGGGGGACAAGCAGTTCTTC.

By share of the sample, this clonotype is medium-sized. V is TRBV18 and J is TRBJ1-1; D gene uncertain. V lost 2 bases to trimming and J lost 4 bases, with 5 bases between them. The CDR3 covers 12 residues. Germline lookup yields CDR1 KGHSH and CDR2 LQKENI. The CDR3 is CASSPISTEAFF. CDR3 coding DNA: TGTGCCAGCTCACCAATAAGCACTGAAGCTTTCTTT.

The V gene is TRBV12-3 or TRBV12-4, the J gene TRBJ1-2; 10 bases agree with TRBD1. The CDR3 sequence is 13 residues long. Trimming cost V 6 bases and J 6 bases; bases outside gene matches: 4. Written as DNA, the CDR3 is TGTGCCAGCAGGCGACAGGGGGCGGATGGCTACACCTTC. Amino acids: CASRRQGADGYTF.

For the CDR3, the DNA is TGTGCCTGGAGTTCTAGCGGGTCGCCGCCCTACGAGCAGTACTTC. Translation: CAWSSSGSPPYEQYF. This chain joins TRBV30 and TRBJ2-7, with 8 positions matching TRBD2. The V gene end was trimmed by 2 bases and the J gene end by 2 bases; junction bases not matched to a gene: 8. CDR3 size: 15 residues. Germline lookup yields CDR1 GTSNPN and CDR2 SVGIG (reference sequence). The full variable domain, in which reference TRBV30 and TRBJ2-7 provide the parts outside the CDR3, is SQTIHQWPATLVQPVGSPLSLECTVEGTSNPNLYWYRQAAGRGLQLLFYSVGIGQISSEVPQNLSASRPQDRQFILSSKKLLLSDSGFYLCAWSSSGSPPYEQYFGPGTRLTVT.